Below are 19 T cell receptor beta chains sequenced from a single sample in a study of lymphopenia after photon versus proton radiotherapy. Profiled with immunoSEQ multiplex PCR; TCRdb holds only in-frame clones, not every one. The repertoire holds about 7,500 clones, with approximately 91% as singletons. The specimen comprised peripheral blood, sampled from a patient treated with photon-based radiotherapy. The source of these receptors is a woman in her 70s with pancreatic cancer.

V usage is TRBV13 and J usage is TRBJ2-2; 12 bases agree with TRBD2. CDR1 and CDR2 from the germline V gene are PRHDT and FYEKMQ (reference sequence). This CDR3 is built from 19 residues. V trimming: 0 bases; J trimming: 1 base; junction bases outside the gene matches: 6. The CDR3 DNA is TGTGCCAGCAGCTTAGGGCCCACGGGACTAGCGGGGAACACCGGGGAGCTGTTTTTT. Translation: CASSLGPTGLAGNTGELFF. Using reference TRBV13 and TRBJ2-2 for the parts outside the CDR3, the full variable domain is AAGVIQSPRHLIKEKRETATLKCYPIPRHDTVYWYQQGPGQDPQFLISFYEKMQSDKGSIPDRFSAQQFSDYHSELNMSSLELGDSALYFCASSLGPTGLAGNTGELFFGEGSRLTVL.

Sample share makes this clone large (0.1 to 1%). The rearrangement links TRBV29-1 to TRBJ2-1; 14 bases map to TRBD2. The V and J ends lost 4 bases and 5 bases, in that order; junction bases with no gene match: 7. Germline V CDR1 and CDR2: SQVTM, ANQGSEA. CDR3 length: 16 residues. The CDR3 DNA follows: TGCAGCGTTGTGGGACTAGCGGGAGTTATAGACAATGAGCAGTTCTTC. It specifies CSVVGLAGVIDNEQFF.

V usage is TRBV28 and J usage is TRBJ2-2, with D possibly matching TRBD2 (5 bases). The CDR3 is 19 residues long. CDR1 MDHEN and CDR2 SYDVKM come from the germline V gene. The ends were cut back, 2 bases at V and 2 bases at J, with 21 bases in the middle. The CDR3 region has the DNA TGTGCCAGCAGTTTAATCGGTTCCCCCGGGAAACCTAACACCGGGGAGCTGTTTTTT. As protein: CASSLIGSPGKPNTGELFF.

The rearrangement uses TRBV15 and TRBJ2-2; perhaps TRBD1 as D (5 bases). V was cut by 4 bases and J by 3 bases, with 12 bases left in between. Germline V CDR1 and CDR2: LNHNV, YYDKDF (reference sequence). The CDR3 loop spans 15 amino acids. In DNA, the CDR3 is TGTGCCACCAGCATTAGCCAGGGTGACACCGGGGAGCTGTTTTTT. It encodes CATSISQGDTGELFF.

The J gene is TRBJ2-7, the V gene TRBV6-4; D might be TRBD1 (6 bases). Germline lookup yields CDR1 MRHNA and CDR2 SNTAGT. The V and J ends lost 6 bases and 2 bases respectively, with 14 bases between them. This CDR3 has 14 amino acids. DNA of the CDR3: TGTGCCAGCAGCTTACAGACAGGCCCCTACGAGCAGTACTTC. It encodes CASSLQTGPYEQYF.

The chain is built from TRBV7-9 and TRBJ1-1, with TRBD1 matching 7 bases. The germline V gene encodes CDR1 SEHNR and CDR2 FQNEAQ (reference sequence). V lost 1 base, J lost 2 bases, and 1 base stayed unmatched. The length of the CDR3 is 14 residues. As DNA, the CDR3 is TGTGCCAGCAGCTTAGGGGACAGAAACACTGAAGCTTTCTTT. Protein product: CASSLGDRNTEAFF.

This clone was seen only once. The chain employs TRBV6-1 and TRBJ1-2; no clear D. The CDR3 runs 12 residues. Germline CDR1 MNHNS, CDR2 SASEGT. The V gene lost 10 bases and the J gene lost 0 bases, with 9 bases spanning the gap. This CDR3 is CATWATNYGYTF. CDR3 coding DNA: TGTGCCACGTGGGCGACTAACTATGGCTACACCTTC.

The chain couples TRBV7-6 to TRBJ2-3; D is uncertain. The V end lost 2 bases, the J end lost 0 bases, and 12 bases lay between the germline ends. CDR3 size: 16 residues. Germline V gene sequence: CDR1 SGHVS, CDR2 FNYEAQ. CDR3 sequence reads: CASSLTGGESTDTQYF. In DNA form, the CDR3 reads TGTGCCAGCAGCTTAACGGGCGGCGAAAGCACAGATACGCAGTATTTT.

The chain is built from TRBV5-6 and TRBJ2-7; TRBD2 agrees at 8 bases. The CDR3 has 13 residues. The J segment lost 7 bases and the V segment lost 4 bases, leaving 7 bases of the junction unmatched. Per germline, CDR1 SGHDT and CDR2 YYEEEE. CDR3 protein: CASSRGTSAEQYF. In DNA, the CDR3 is TGTGCCAGCAGCCGCGGGACTAGTGCTGAGCAGTACTTC.

CDR3 in DNA: TGTGCCAGCAGCATTGGGGCAGGGGAGACTCAGCCCCAGCATTTT. Translating gives CASSIGAGETQPQHF. The V gene is TRBV7-2, the J gene TRBJ1-5; D may be TRBD1 (6 bases). Deletions cut 5 bases from V and 6 bases from J, with 17 bases between. The CDR3 sequence is 15 residues long. CDR1 SGHTA and CDR2 FQGNSA come from the germline V gene.

The V call is TRBV27, the J call TRBJ1-5, with D perhaps TRBD1 (5 bases). CDR3 length: 14 residues. V was trimmed by 4 bases and J by 7 bases, leaving 14 bases between them. Germline V gene sequence: CDR1 MNHEY, CDR2 SMNVEV (reference sequence). Here the CDR3 reads CASSSEGPEQPQHF. The CDR3, as DNA: TGTGCCAGCAGTTCGGAGGGGCCGGAACAGCCCCAGCATTTT.

The rearrangement joins TRBV10-1 to TRBJ2-1; TRBD2 matches at 7 bases. Germline assignment: CDR1 WNHNN and CDR2 SYGVQD (reference sequence). The ends lost 11 bases at V and 13 bases at J; junction bases unmatched: 14. The CDR3 sequence is 12 residues long. CDR3 protein: CAYRRSGGPQFF. The DNA for the CDR3 is TGCGCCTACAGGAGGTCGGGAGGACCCCAGTTCTTC.

V and J are TRBV19 and TRBJ2-6; D gene uncertain. Germline V CDR1 and CDR2: LNHDA, SQIVND (reference sequence). Trimming removed 1 base at V and 2 bases at J, with 9 bases between. The CDR3 spans 16 residues. The CDR3 region has the DNA TGTGCCAGTAGTATAGCTGGATTCGCTGGGGCCAACGTCCTGACTTTC. Residues: CASSIAGFAGANVLTF.

The rearrangement joins TRBV5-4 to TRBJ2-3; D is possibly TRBD2 (6 bases). The CDR3 contains 15 residues. Germline-derived CDR1 and CDR2 are SGHNT and YYREEE (reference sequence). Trimming left V 2 bases short and J 1 base short, with 11 bases between. The CDR3 DNA sequence: TGTGCCAGCAGCTTAAAAGCGGGTGGCACAGATACGCAGTATTTT. Amino acids: CASSLKAGGTDTQYF.

This chain joins TRBV6-4 and TRBJ2-1; the D gene is possibly TRBD1 (5 bases). The V gene lost 3 bases and the J gene lost 9 bases, with 18 bases spanning the gap. Germline CDR1 is MRHNA and CDR2 is SNTAGT. The CDR3 totals 15 residues. The CDR3 bases are TGTGCCAGCAGTGAAGGGCAGGGTCGGAATGGTGAGCAGTTCTTC. Its protein product is CASSEGQGRNGEQFF.

The rearrangement uses TRBV27 and TRBJ1-1; 8 nucleotides agree with TRBD1. CDR3 length: 12 residues. Germline lookup yields CDR1 MNHEY and CDR2 SMNVEV (reference sequence). With 4 bases clipped from V and 9 bases from J, the junction kept 4 bases outside the gene matches. CDR3 in amino acids: CASSSQGAKAFF. The CDR3 bases are TGTGCCAGCAGTTCTCAGGGGGCCAAAGCTTTCTTT.

This clone rates as large. The chain employs TRBV19 and TRBJ1-5; TRBD1 agrees at 11 bases. This CDR3 comprises 17 residues. The germline V gene has CDR1 LNHDA and CDR2 SQIVND (reference sequence). After removal of 3 bases from V and 6 bases from J, the junction contained 10 bases not matched to a gene. CDR3 in amino acids: CASSIIGTGTGGQPQHF. The CDR3, as DNA: TGTGCCAGTAGTATTATCGGGACAGGGACAGGGGGTCAGCCCCAGCATTTT.

V is TRBV2 and J is TRBJ2-5, with D possibly being TRBD1 (6 bases). This CDR3 is 14 amino acids long. From germline, CDR1 is SNHLY and CDR2 FYNNEI. The V end lost 8 bases, the J end lost 0 bases, and 13 bases lay between the germline ends. CDR3 DNA sequence: TGTGCCAGCGCGCAGGGGACACACCAAGAGACCCAGTACTTC. Its translation: CASAQGTHQETQYF. Supplemented by reference TRBV2 and TRBJ2-5, the full variable domain reads EPEVTQTPSHQVTQMGQEVILRCVPISNHLYFYWYRQILGQKVEFLVSFYNNEISEKSEIFDDQFSVERPDGSNFTLKIRSTKLEDSAMYFCASAQGTHQETQYFGPGTRLLVL.

As to this clone: Given a much more abundant clone one base away, this may be a read error. The rearrangement uses TRBV11-2 and TRBJ2-7, with D tentatively TRBD1 or TRBD2 (5 bases each). V was clipped by 5 bases and J by 7 bases, with 24 bases between them. Germline CDR1 reads SGHAT; CDR2 reads FQNNGV. The CDR3 covers 16 residues. The CDR3 DNA reads as TGTGCCAGCAGCCAACCGGGGAGCTGGACATCGAGGGAGCAGTACTTC. Translated, it gives CASSQPGSWTSREQYF.